The rows below give T cell receptor beta chains drawn from one sample of a study of T cell responses to AZD1222 COVID-19 vaccine. Only in-frame clones appear in the TCRdb table, and some are missing; sequencing was by immunoSEQ multiplex PCR. Of around 140,000 clones listed, approximately 85% are singletons. This material consisted of peripheral blood, taken 28 days after the second dose of the MenACWY control vaccine. The receptor set was obtained from an adult who received the MenACWY meningococcal vaccine as a control. Each CDR3 is given without its conserved first and last residue.

J gene	V gene	CDR3 protein
TRBJ2-3	TRBV27	ASTLDRYTDTQY
TRBJ1-5	TRBV4-1	ASSQVGDDQPQH
TRBJ2-3	TRBV18	ASSPGAGGFTDTQY
TRBJ2-5	TRBV15	ATSLGPLGKTQY
TRBJ1-1	TRBV6-5	ASSWGRDTEAF
TRBJ2-5	TRBV7-2	ASSLGISRGQETQY
TRBJ2-3	TRBV7-2	ASSGWDTQY
TRBJ2-2	TRBV4-1	ASRGGQFDGELF
TRBJ2-3	TRBV5-1	ASSSQGPSTDTQY
TRBJ2-7	TRBV4-1	ASSQPGQGEYEQY
TRBJ1-5	TRBV28	ASSPAPYSNQPQH
TRBJ1-2	TRBV6-5	ASSRPSMGDYGYT
TRBJ1-5	TRBV2	ASSESAGTGPPQH
TRBJ2-3	TRBV2	ASSESFGGTQY
TRBJ1-2	TRBV6-4	ASSDWGAAIYGYT
TRBJ1-2	TRBV7-2	ASTLGEVYGYT
TRBJ1-5	TRBV6-6	ASSLVPGRSDQPQH
TRBJ2-7	TRBV9	ASSVGPGQSYEQY
TRBJ2-1	TRBV20-1	SAERYNEQF
TRBJ2-1	TRBV18	ASSGQLAGINNEQF
TRBJ1-2	TRBV7-2	ASSSMGVSGGYT
TRBJ1-2	TRBV29-1	SVDSNYGYT
TRBJ2-3	TRBV20-1	SAGGGDTQY
TRBJ1-6	TRBV2	ASSQQGAVNSPLH
TRBJ2-7	TRBV30	AWTPGVMVARNYEQY
TRBJ2-1	TRBV13	ASSSLQNEQF
TRBJ1-2	TRBV24-1	ATSDAGREKGYT
TRBJ2-2	TRBV7-9	ASSPYKGPGELF
TRBJ1-6	TRBV9	ASSPRGQGGDSPLH
TRBJ1-2	TRBV7-2	ASSSHLQLLNYGYT
TRBJ2-1	TRBV24-1	ATSDWTSGTYNEQF
TRBJ2-3	TRBV2	ASSGTGSPDTQY
TRBJ1-5	TRBV19	ASQSRGRSNQPQH
TRBJ2-3	TRBV14	ASSQDWALVTDTQY
TRBJ2-5	TRBV3-1/TRBV3-2	AISNRGGDETQY